This TCR beta chain came from a study of lymphopenia after photon versus proton radiotherapy. Study-wide points: After the lymphocyte nadir, photon-treated repertoires showed oligoclonal expansion, especially of CD8+ Temra cells. In patients who died, overall survival fell as post-nadir TCR diversity dropped more. Only patients who died were analyzed for survival; proton advantage is unproven. Under photons, naive T cells and diversity fell while effector/memory populations rose.

In the case of this clone: Its specificity is not known.

This table comes from immunoSEQ multiplex PCR, and its TCRdb copy is limited to in-frame clones, with some not included. The data contain tens of thousands of clones, roughly 86% of them singletons. The sample here was peripheral blood, taken from a patient treated with proton-based radiotherapy. This clonotype was obtained from a woman in her 70s with pancreatic cancer. Some clones in this sample may be carry-over from other donors' samples.

As DNA, the CDR3 is TGTGCCAGCAGCTTACTTACACTAGCCAAAAACATTCAGTACTTC. Its protein is CASSLLTLAKNIQYF. The V gene is TRBV5-6, the J gene TRBJ2-4; D is unclear. There are 15 residues in the CDR3. Trimming left V 2 bases short and J 0 bases short, with 9 bases between. Germline CDR1 SGHDT, CDR2 YYEEEE.